Described below is a single T cell receptor beta chain sequence and its context. What it binds is not known. This specimen belongs to a study of T-cell memory formation after mild COVID-19. Study-wide context: In these data, TCR clusters were largely donor specific. Regarding the study as a whole: Of the contracting clones, CD4+ ones lay mainly in CM and EM, and CD8+ ones in EMRA.

Each CDR3 protein gets one entry after TCRdb re-called the 5' RACE reads with MiXCR. The table shows some 450,000 distinct CDR3 sequences, with about 20% occurring only once. This TCR derives from a man aged 18 to 35 who had mild COVID-19 (a few samples of this study predate the infection). Cell type and time point are not known. The specimen was PBMCs or a T cell subset sorted from them (not recorded which).

The CDR3 spells CASSQDGTVSSYNSPLHF. CDR3 sequence (DNA): TGCGCCAGCAGCCAAGATGGGACAGTGAGCTCCTATAATTCACCCCTCCACTTT. The V and J genes are TRBV4-1 and TRBJ1-6; TRBD1 matches 7 bases. CDR1 is MGHRA and CDR2 is YSYEKL in the germline V gene. With 0 bases clipped from V and 0 bases from J, the junction kept 5 bases outside the gene matches. CDR3 length: 18 amino acids.